One T cell receptor (beta chain) is described in this entry. Its specificity is not known. The entry originates in a study of cytomegalovirus exposure and HLA in healthy donors. Study-level results: Donors belonging to an Asian-associated ancestry cluster reportedly showed fewer N-insertions in productive TCRs than the approximately 640-donor mean, according to what a later analysis found. Presence/absence comparisons presumed near-even sequencing depth among donors.

Vbeta (60) and Jbeta (13) primers were used in the PCR. Method: immunoSEQ multiplex PCR; TCRdb's copy keeps in-frame clones and lacks some. This sample has 220,000 or so clones, with more than 60% found just once. CDR3 size: 12 residues. V dropped 6 bases and J dropped 6 bases, with 15 bases sitting between them. Germline V gene data show CDR1 as SQVTM and CDR2 as ANQGSEA. Participants comprised healthy donors of bone marrow. The sequenced sample was PBMCs. This chain joins TRBV29-1 and TRBJ2-7; tentatively, D is TRBD1 (6 bases). The clonotype was recovered from a man aged 50-60 years in good health and CMV-seronegative. DNA of the CDR3: TGCAGCGTCGCCGGGACAAAGGGCGAGCAGTACTTC. Its translation: CSVAGTKGEQYF.